These 9 T cell receptor beta chains originate from one sample sequenced in a study of blood T cell repertoires in COVID-19. This table comes from immunoSEQ multiplex PCR, and its TCRdb copy is limited to in-frame clones, with some not included. The sample comprises some 330,000 clones, 65% to 90% of which are singletons, and approximately 4.1% rests with the top ten. Material for sequencing was PBMCs or T cells enriched from blood (not recorded which). Receptors were obtained from a man aged 30 to 45 who had recovered from COVID-19.

The rearrangement uses TRBV2 and TRBJ1-6; possible D gene TRBD1, 5 bases. The germline V and J ends were trimmed by 7 bases and 10 bases, with 17 bases remaining between them. The CDR3 spans 14 residues. Germline CDR1 and CDR2: SNHLY and FYNNEI. The CDR3 loop is CASTVDMGRSPLHF. CDR3 DNA sequence: TGTGCCAGCACCGTGGACATGGGGAGGTCACCCCTCCACTTT.

The rearrangement uses TRBV11-3 and TRBJ2-5; D call uncertain. The CDR3 extends over 14 amino acids. Trimming shortened V by 1 base and J by 0 bases, and 6 bases separated the two germline ends. In germline, CDR1 is SGHNT, CDR2 YENEEA. The CDR3 protein is CASSLGAYQETQYF. The CDR3 region has the DNA TGTGCCAGCAGCTTAGGGGCTTACCAAGAGACCCAGTACTTC.

The chain links TRBV3-1 (or the pseudogene TRBV3-2) to TRBJ2-7; no reliable D call. The length of the CDR3 is 14 residues. Germline V gene data show CDR1 as LGHDT and CDR2 as YNNKEL (reference sequence). Trimming removed 1 base from V and 0 bases from J, with 7 bases in between. CDR3 region: CASSQGLGSYEQYF. DNA for the CDR3: TGTGCCAGCAGCCAAGGACTCGGCTCCTACGAGCAGTACTTC.

In its sample, this clone was seen a few times. CDR3 DNA: TGTGCCAGCAGCTTCCTTCCCGGGACAGGGAACACTGAAGCTTTCTTT. This sequence encodes CASSFLPGTGNTEAFF. The gene calls are TRBV7-9 and TRBJ1-1, with 8 nucleotides matching TRBD1. This CDR3 region has 16 residues. The trim removed 3 bases at V and 1 base at J, leaving 7 bases unmatched. From germline, CDR1 is SEHNR and CDR2 FQNEAQ (reference sequence). The full variable domain, its missing parts supplied by reference TRBV7-9 and TRBJ1-1, is DTGVSQNPRHKITKRGQNVTFRCDPISEHNRLYWYRQTLGQGPEFLTYFQNEAQLEKSRLLSDRFSAERPKGSFSTLEIQRTEQGDSAMYLCASSFLPGTGNTEAFFGQGTRLTVV.

The chain combines TRBV6-5 with TRBJ2-3, with TRBD2 matching over 11 bases. The length of the CDR3 is 14 residues. CDR1 MNHEY and CDR2 SVGAGI come from the germline V gene. Trimming removed 7 bases from V and 6 bases from J; junction bases left unmatched: 6. The DNA of the CDR3 is TGTGCCAGCACCTTAGCGGGGGGGCATGATACGCAGTATTTT. Its protein is CASTLAGGHDTQYF.

This clone was observed a single time. This chain uses TRBV11-2 with TRBJ2-1; D gene ambiguous. Trimming stripped 2 bases from V and 13 bases from J, with 15 bases between. Per the germline V gene, CDR1 is SGHAT and CDR2 is FQNNGV. This CDR3 is 13 amino acids long. CDR3 amino acids: CASSLSWRDGQFF. In DNA form, the CDR3 reads TGTGCCAGCAGCTTATCTTGGAGAGACGGCCAGTTCTTC.

V usage is TRBV6-6 and J usage is TRBJ2-1; TRBD1 aligns across 11 bases. The CDR3 is made up of 16 amino acids. Germline-derived CDR1 and CDR2 are MNHNY and SVGAGI (reference sequence). The ends lost 11 bases at V and 7 bases at J; junction bases unmatched: 16. In DNA, the CDR3 is TGTGCCGGTAACCCGGGACAGGGGGGGACCGGGAATGAGCAGTTCTTC. The encoded protein is CAGNPGQGGTGNEQFF.

J is TRBJ2-1 and V is TRBV5-1; 13 bases are a match to TRBD2. The CDR3 consists of 17 residues. V lost 2 bases, J lost 6 bases, and 8 bases stayed unmatched. Looked up from germline, CDR1 is SGHRS and CDR2 is YFSETQ. Here the CDR3 reads CASSLTSGRADRNEQFF. The CDR3 DNA follows: TGCGCCAGCAGCTTAACTAGCGGGAGGGCCGATCGCAATGAGCAGTTCTTC. Looking up the rest from reference TRBV5-1 and TRBJ2-1 gives the full variable domain: KAGVTQTPRYLIKTRGQQVTLSCSPISGHRSVSWYQQTPGQGLQFLFEYFSETQRNKGNFPGRFSGRQFSNSRSEMNVSTLELGDSALYLCASSLTSGRADRNEQFFGPGTRLTVL.

The table lists this clone with a count of one. The chain has TRBV4-2 and TRBJ2-3; 9 bases line up with TRBD2. In germline, CDR1 is LGHNA, CDR2 YNFKEQ. The CDR3 spans 17 residues. The junction had 5 bases not matched to a gene; V was cut back by 0 bases and J by 1 base. This CDR3 is CASSQEEASGGTDTQYF. The CDR3 region has the DNA TGTGCCAGCAGCCAAGAAGAAGCTAGCGGGGGCACAGATACGCAGTATTTT.